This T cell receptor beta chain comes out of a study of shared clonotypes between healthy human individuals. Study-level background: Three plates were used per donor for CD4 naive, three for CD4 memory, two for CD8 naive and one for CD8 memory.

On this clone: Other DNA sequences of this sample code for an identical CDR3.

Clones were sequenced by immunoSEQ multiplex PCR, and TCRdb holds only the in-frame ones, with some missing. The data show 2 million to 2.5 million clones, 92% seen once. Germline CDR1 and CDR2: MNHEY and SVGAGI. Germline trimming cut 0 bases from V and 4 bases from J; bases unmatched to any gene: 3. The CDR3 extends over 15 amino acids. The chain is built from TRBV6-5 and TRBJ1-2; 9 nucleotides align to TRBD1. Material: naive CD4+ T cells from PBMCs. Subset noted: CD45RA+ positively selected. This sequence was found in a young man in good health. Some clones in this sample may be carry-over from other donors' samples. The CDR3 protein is CASSYSGTGSYGYTF. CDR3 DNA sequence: TGTGCCAGCAGTTACTCCGGGACAGGGTCCTATGGCTACACCTTC.